This entry lists 14 T cell receptor beta chains sequenced from one sample in a study of T cells after posttransplantation cyclophosphamide. The method was immunoSEQ multiplex PCR; TCRdb's version includes in-frame clones alone and lacks a portion of them. The sample presents tens of thousands of clones, none singletons. Source material: PBMCs. These receptors all come from a man between 45 and 60 years old in good health, CMV-negative, and a related stem cell transplant donor.

This clone showed up many times. The chain carries TRBV7-9 and TRBJ1-1; a possible D gene is TRBD1 (5 bases). The germline gives CDR1 SEHNR, CDR2 FQNEAQ (reference sequence). Trimming pared 7 bases from V and 1 base from J, leaving 13 bases between. CDR3 length: 14 amino acids. CDR3 loop: CASTPGRGNTEAFF. CDR3 bases: TGTGCCAGCACTCCAGGGCGGGGGAACACTGAAGCTTTCTTT.

This clone was seen repeatedly, ten times or more. Within the sample, other DNA sequences also encode this same CDR3. V and J are TRBV12-5 and TRBJ1-5; D uncertain. The CDR3 consists of 15 residues. Germline assignment: CDR1 LGHNT and CDR2 FRNRAP. Trimming took 0 bases from V and 5 from J, leaving 11 bases between them. The CDR3, as DNA: TGTGCTAGTGGTTTGGTAGAACGGGAGTATCAGCCCCAGCATTTT. Protein sequence: CASGLVEREYQPQHF. The full variable domain, completed using reference TRBV12-5 and TRBJ1-5, is DARVTQTPRHKVTEMGQEVTMRCQPILGHNTVFWYRQTMMQGLELLAYFRNRAPLDDSGMPKDRFSAEMPDATLATLKIQPSEPRDSAVYFCASGLVEREYQPQHFGDGTRLSIL.

This clone was seen many times. J is TRBJ1-2 and V is TRBV2; D is ambiguous. Trimming pared 5 bases from V and 6 bases from J, leaving 10 bases between. Germline-derived CDR1 and CDR2 are SNHLY and FYNNEI. The CDR3 length is 12 residues. The CDR3 DNA reads as TGTGCCAGCAGTTTCCAGAAAGATGGCTACACCTTC. Translated: CASSFQKDGYTF.

At least ten counts were recorded for this clone. The chain carries TRBV4-1 and TRBJ2-3; 12 bases agree with TRBD1. Germline V CDR1 and CDR2: MGHRA, YSYEKL. J lost 9 bases, V lost 0 bases, and 10 bases had no gene match. The CDR3 is made up of 17 amino acids. CDR3 sequence reads: CASSQDTTGQGARTQYF. The CDR3 bases are TGCGCCAGCAGCCAAGACACCACGGGACAGGGGGCGAGAACGCAGTATTTT.

The table lists this clone with many counts. V is TRBV7-2 and J is TRBJ2-2, with 8 bases fitting TRBD2. CDR1 is SGHTA and CDR2 is FQGNSA in the germline V gene. This CDR3 contains 15 residues. V was pared by 6 bases and J by 4 bases, with 7 bases of the junction left unmatched. CDR3 loop: CASSRGGPGTGELFF. The CDR3 nucleotides are TGTGCCAGCAGTCGGGGGGGCCCCGGCACCGGGGAGCTGTTTTTT.

This clone has at least ten counts. The V call is TRBV19, the J call TRBJ2-7; 7 nucleotides match TRBD1. CDR1 is LNHDA, CDR2 SQIVND, per germline (reference sequence). This CDR3 region has 14 residues. The V gene end was trimmed by 2 bases and the J gene end by 6 bases; junction bases not matched to a gene: 7. The CDR3: CASSIKDRAVEQYF. CDR3 sequence (DNA): TGTGCCAGTAGTATAAAAGACAGGGCTGTCGAGCAGTACTTC. Filled out from reference TRBV19 and TRBJ2-7, the complete variable domain reads DGGITQSPKYLFRKEGQNVTLSCEQNLNHDAMYWYRQDPGQGLRLIYYSQIVNDFQKGDIAEGYSVSREKKESFPLTVTSAQKNPTAFYLCASSIKDRAVEQYFGPGTRLTVT.

In its sample, this clone was seen many times. The chain uses TRBV5-1 and TRBJ2-2, with 11 positions matching TRBD1. V dropped 5 bases and J dropped 6; count of bases not matched to a gene: 6. The V gene's germline CDR1 is SGHRS and CDR2 YFSETQ. The CDR3 has 15 amino acids. CDR3 DNA sequence: TGCGCCAGCAGTCACCGGGACAGGGGGTCCGGGGAGCTGTTTTTT. Residues: CASSHRDRGSGELFF.

This clone was counted many times. V and J are TRBV28 and TRBJ1-3; D is perhaps TRBD1 (5 bases). Per the germline V gene, CDR1 is MDHEN and CDR2 is SYDVKM. The CDR3 totals 14 residues. V was cut by 8 bases and J by 0 bases, with 11 bases left in between. CDR3 in DNA: TGTGCCAGCGGCGGGGGTTCCTCTGGAAACACCATATATTTT. Its translation: CASGGGSSGNTIYF.

This clone was counted ten times or more. This chain uses TRBV5-5 with TRBJ2-7, with D tentatively TRBD1 (5 bases). V lost 7 bases and J lost 3, with 14 bases in between. The germline V gene encodes CDR1 SGHKS and CDR2 YYEKEE (reference sequence). The CDR3 extends over 13 amino acids. CDR3 DNA sequence: TGTGCCAGCTCTGTGCTAGGGGACTACGAGCAGTACTTC. It is translated as CASSVLGDYEQYF.

This clone was seen many times. The chain employs TRBV5-4 and TRBJ2-3; D call uncertain. CDR1 is SGHNT and CDR2 is YYREEE in the germline V gene (reference sequence). This CDR3 region has 11 residues. With 2 bases removed from V and 6 bases from J, the gap between germline ends came to 4 bases. In nucleotides, the CDR3 is TGTGCCAGCAGCTTTCAGGATACGCAGTATTTT. This gives the protein CASSFQDTQYF. Full variable domain (rest looked up from reference TRBV5-4 and TRBJ2-3): ETGVTQSPTHLIKTRGQQVTLRCSSQSGHNTVSWYQQALGQGPQFIFQYYREEENGRGNFPPRFSGLQFPNYSSELNVNALELDDSALYLCASSFQDTQYFGPGTRLTVL.

This clone was recorded at least ten times. As DNA, the CDR3 is TGTGCCAGCAGCCTGACAACGGTGAACACTGAAGCTTTCTTT. It encodes CASSLTTVNTEAFF. The chain combines TRBV7-2 with TRBJ1-1; D remains unclear. Trimming took 5 bases from V and 0 from J, leaving 10 bases between them. This CDR3 contains 14 residues. Germline CDR1 SGHTA, CDR2 FQGNSA.

This clone was detected ten times or more. The same CDR3 arises from other DNA sequences in this sample as well. The V gene is TRBV10-3, the J gene TRBJ1-5; the match to TRBD1 covers 7 bases. CDR1 and CDR2 from the germline V gene are ENHRY and SYGVKD. The CDR3 is made up of 12 amino acids. The trim removed 6 bases at V and 7 bases at J, leaving 3 bases unmatched. The CDR3 reads CAIRGTDQPQHF. CDR3 coding DNA: TGTGCCATCAGGGGGACAGACCAGCCCCAGCATTTT.

This rearrangement joins TRBV7-6 to TRBJ2-5; 7 nucleotides align to TRBD1. The DNA matches TRBJ2-7 better at its end, which makes the J call doubtful. Germline V lookup: CDR1 SGHVS, CDR2 FNYEAQ. The CDR3 totals 16 residues. CDR3 region: CASSSRNRGPTYEQYF. CDR3 coding DNA: TGTGCCAGCAGCTCCAGAAACAGGGGCCCAACCTACGAGCAGTACTTC.

This clone was seen repeatedly, ten times or more. The gene calls are TRBV5-1 and TRBJ1-1; 8 bases line up with TRBD1. The trim removed 4 bases at V and 5 bases at J, leaving 7 bases unmatched. Germline lookup yields CDR1 SGHRS and CDR2 YFSETQ. The CDR3 loop spans 14 amino acids. CDR3 sequence (DNA): TGCGCCAGCAGCCGGACAGGGACCGAGACTGAAGCTTTCTTT. Translated, it gives CASSRTGTETEAFF.